Listed below are T cell receptor beta chains from one sample, sequenced in a study of blood T cell repertoires in COVID-19. TCRdb keeps only in-frame clones here, not all; method: immunoSEQ multiplex PCR. The data contain 150,000 to 180,000 clones, about three quarters of them singletons. Sequencing used peripheral blood. These receptors all come from an elderly man with acute or convalescent COVID-19. CDR3s include the opening cysteine and the closing phenylalanine or tryptophan. Fields, in order: J gene, V gene, D gene, clone size, CDR3 length, CDR3 DNA, CDR3 protein. The D gene is left open where the match is weak. Expanded clones are given a class, and other clones once, few, many or no size at all.

J gene: TRBJ2-5
V gene: TRBV5-4
D gene: .
clone size: .
CDR3 length: 14
CDR3 DNA: TGTGCCAGCACCCTTGGGGGGGGCCGGGAGACCCAGTACTTC
CDR3 protein: CASTLGGGRETQYF

J gene: TRBJ2-7
V gene: TRBV7-8
D gene: .
clone size: .
CDR3 length: 13
CDR3 DNA: TGTGCCAGCAGTCGGGACAACCTCTACGAGCAGTACTTC
CDR3 protein: CASSRDNLYEQYF

J gene: TRBJ2-3
V gene: TRBV5-1
D gene: TRBD2
clone size: .
CDR3 length: 15
CDR3 DNA: TGCGCCAGCAGCCGGGACTACAGATTCACAGATACGCAGTATTTT
CDR3 protein: CASSRDYRFTDTQYF

J gene: TRBJ1-1
V gene: TRBV27
D gene: TRBD1
clone size: once
CDR3 length: 15
CDR3 DNA: TGTGCCAGCAGTCTCGGGACAGGGGGCTATACTGAAGCTTTCTTT
CDR3 protein: CASSLGTGGYTEAFF

J gene: TRBJ1-3
V gene: TRBV12-3/TRBV12-4
D gene: .
clone size: .
CDR3 length: 13
CDR3 DNA: TGTGCCAGCAGCCTTATCAGTGGAAACACCATATATTTT
CDR3 protein: CASSLISGNTIYF

J gene: TRBJ1-2
V gene: TRBV29-1
D gene: TRBD1
clone size: .
CDR3 length: 12
CDR3 DNA: TGCAGCGTTGAAGGGGACAGGGATGGCTACACCTTC
CDR3 protein: CSVEGDRDGYTF

J gene: TRBJ2-1
V gene: TRBV2
D gene: .
clone size: .
CDR3 length: 14
CDR3 DNA: TGTGCCAGCAGTGTGAGGACAGACCCCAATGAGCAGTTCTTC
CDR3 protein: CASSVRTDPNEQFF

J gene: TRBJ1-2
V gene: TRBV14
D gene: .
clone size: .
CDR3 length: 15
CDR3 DNA: TGTGCCAGCAGCTCCCAAGCCGGGACAAGAGGAGGCTACACCTTC
CDR3 protein: CASSSQAGTRGGYTF

J gene: TRBJ2-3
V gene: TRBV29-1
D gene: TRBD1
clone size: once
CDR3 length: 13
CDR3 DNA: TGCAGCGTAGCGGACAGGGGATCAGATACGCAGTATTTT
CDR3 protein: CSVADRGSDTQYF

J gene: TRBJ2-1
V gene: TRBV3-1/TRBV3-2
D gene: TRBD1
clone size: many
CDR3 length: 16
CDR3 DNA: TGTGCCAGCAGCCATACGGGGCAGGGGGCCTACAATGAGCAGTTCTTC
CDR3 protein: CASSHTGQGAYNEQFF

J gene: TRBJ1-1
V gene: TRBV6-2/TRBV6-3
D gene: TRBD1
clone size: .
CDR3 length: 18
CDR3 DNA: TGTGCCAGCAGTTACCCTGGGACAGGGCCTCGGATGAACACTGAAGCTTTCTTT
CDR3 protein: CASSYPGTGPRMNTEAFF

J gene: TRBJ2-7
V gene: TRBV29-1
D gene: TRBD1
clone size: .
CDR3 length: 13
CDR3 DNA: TGCAGCGGAGGGACCGGGACAGGAAACGAGCAGTACTTC
CDR3 protein: CSGGTGTGNEQYF

J gene: TRBJ2-2
V gene: TRBV3-1/TRBV3-2
D gene: .
clone size: .
CDR3 length: 16
CDR3 DNA: TGTGCCAGCAGCCAAGGTTTCAGGGCGAACACCGGGGAGCTGTTTTTT
CDR3 protein: CASSQGFRANTGELFF

J gene: TRBJ1-2
V gene: TRBV4-1
D gene: .
clone size: few
CDR3 length: 13
CDR3 DNA: TGCGCCAGCAGCCAACAGGGGAACTATGGCTACACCTTC
CDR3 protein: CASSQQGNYGYTF

J gene: TRBJ2-2
V gene: TRBV29-1
D gene: TRBD1
clone size: .
CDR3 length: 17
CDR3 DNA: TGCAGCGTCGCTGTACCGGGACAGGGGGGCTATACCGGGGAGCTGTTTTTT
CDR3 protein: CSVAVPGQGGYTGELFF

J gene: TRBJ2-5
V gene: TRBV9
D gene: TRBD2
clone size: .
CDR3 length: 14
CDR3 DNA: TGTGCCAGCAGCGCTTCAACGGGGGGGGAGACCCAGTACTTC
CDR3 protein: CASSASTGGETQYF

J gene: TRBJ1-3
V gene: TRBV5-1
D gene: TRBD1
clone size: .
CDR3 length: 15
CDR3 DNA: TGCGCCAGCAGCTCGGACAGGGCTCCTGGAAACACCATATATTTT
CDR3 protein: CASSSDRAPGNTIYF

J gene: TRBJ2-3
V gene: TRBV7-8
D gene: TRBD2
clone size: once
CDR3 length: 18
CDR3 DNA: TGTGCCAGCAGCTTAGAGCGGTTACTAGCGGGGGTAGTGAATACGCAGTATTTT
CDR3 protein: CASSLERLLAGVVNTQYF

J gene: TRBJ2-1
V gene: TRBV7-8
D gene: TRBD2
clone size: .
CDR3 length: 17
CDR3 DNA: TGTGCCAGCAGCTTAAGTTTGAGCGGGGGGGCCGGGAATGAGCAGTTCTTC
CDR3 protein: CASSLSLSGGAGNEQFF

J gene: TRBJ1-6
V gene: TRBV5-8
D gene: .
clone size: few
CDR3 length: 15
CDR3 DNA: TGTGCCAGCAGCTTTCGGGTCTCCTATAATTCACCCCTCCACTTT
CDR3 protein: CASSFRVSYNSPLHF

J gene: TRBJ2-2
V gene: TRBV3-1/TRBV3-2
D gene: .
clone size: .
CDR3 length: 16
CDR3 DNA: TGTGCCAGCAGCCAAGCCGTTCCAGGGACATCCGGGGAGCTGTTTTTT
CDR3 protein: CASSQAVPGTSGELFF

J gene: TRBJ2-3
V gene: TRBV24-1
D gene: .
clone size: .
CDR3 length: 13
CDR3 DNA: TGTGCCACCAGTGACTCCTCCAGAGATACGCAGTATTTT
CDR3 protein: CATSDSSRDTQYF

J gene: TRBJ2-1
V gene: TRBV18
D gene: TRBD1
clone size: once
CDR3 length: 15
CDR3 DNA: TGTGCCAGCTCACTACAGGGGGCCGCCTACAATGAGCTGTTCTTC
CDR3 protein: CASSLQGAAYNELFF

J gene: TRBJ2-1
V gene: TRBV7-8
D gene: TRBD2
clone size: .
CDR3 length: 18
CDR3 DNA: TGTGCCAGCAGCTTAGTAGAGGCTAGCGGGGGGGCTAGGAATGAGCAGTTCTTC
CDR3 protein: CASSLVEASGGARNEQFF

J gene: TRBJ2-3
V gene: TRBV11-2
D gene: TRBD2
clone size: .
CDR3 length: 15
CDR3 DNA: TGTGCCAGCAGCTGGACTAGCGACCGCACAGATACGCAGTATTTT
CDR3 protein: CASSWTSDRTDTQYF

J gene: TRBJ1-5
V gene: TRBV2
D gene: .
clone size: .
CDR3 length: 13
CDR3 DNA: TGTGCCAGCAGGTCCACAGGGAATCAGCCCCAGCATTTT
CDR3 protein: CASRSTGNQPQHF

J gene: TRBJ1-4
V gene: TRBV4-2
D gene: .
clone size: once
CDR3 length: 16
CDR3 DNA: TGTGCCAGCAGCCGCCCTCCCGGGAGCGAGGGTGAAAAACTGTTTTTT
CDR3 protein: CASSRPPGSEGEKLFF

J gene: TRBJ1-2
V gene: TRBV21-1
D gene: .
clone size: .
CDR3 length: 19
CDR3 DNA: TGTGCCAGCAGCAAAATAAGAGTGGGGCCACCTGGAGGGTTCTATGGCTACACCTTC
CDR3 protein: CASSKIRVGPPGGFYGYTF

J gene: TRBJ2-1
V gene: TRBV7-8
D gene: TRBD1
clone size: .
CDR3 length: 18
CDR3 DNA: TGTGCCAGCAGCTTAAACCCGCCTCGGAGACAGGGTTACAATGAGCAGTTCTTC
CDR3 protein: CASSLNPPRRQGYNEQFF

J gene: TRBJ1-6
V gene: TRBV5-1
D gene: .
clone size: few
CDR3 length: 13
CDR3 DNA: TGCGCCAGCAGGCCCGAGGATAATTCACCCCTCCACTTT
CDR3 protein: CASRPEDNSPLHF

J gene: TRBJ1-1
V gene: TRBV9
D gene: .
clone size: .
CDR3 length: 17
CDR3 DNA: TGTGCCAGCAGCCCCAACCTTCGACGGGACACCGGCACTGAAGCTTTCTTT
CDR3 protein: CASSPNLRRDTGTEAFF

J gene: TRBJ2-7
V gene: TRBV7-2
D gene: TRBD2
clone size: few
CDR3 length: 18
CDR3 DNA: TGTGCCAGCAGCTTAGATGCTAGCGGGGGGTCATGGTCTAACGAGCAGTACTTC
CDR3 protein: CASSLDASGGSWSNEQYF

J gene: TRBJ2-2
V gene: TRBV24-1
D gene: .
clone size: .
CDR3 length: 13
CDR3 DNA: TGTGCCACCGGGGAGCGGTCCACCGGGGAGCTGTTTTTT
CDR3 protein: CATGERSTGELFF

J gene: TRBJ2-2
V gene: TRBV19
D gene: TRBD1
clone size: .
CDR3 length: 15
CDR3 DNA: TGTGCCACCCAGGGGGCCGAACTTGGAACCGGGGAGCTGTTTTTT
CDR3 protein: CATQGAELGTGELFF

J gene: TRBJ2-1
V gene: TRBV5-1
D gene: .
clone size: .
CDR3 length: 15
CDR3 DNA: TGCGCCAGCAGCTTGGATGGGGGCCCCTACAATGAGCAGTTCTTC
CDR3 protein: CASSLDGGPYNEQFF

J gene: TRBJ1-6
V gene: TRBV5-1
D gene: .
clone size: .
CDR3 length: 15
CDR3 DNA: TGCGCCAGCAGCTCCCATGGGGAGAATAATTCACCCCTCCACTTT
CDR3 protein: CASSSHGENNSPLHF

J gene: TRBJ2-1
V gene: TRBV6-6
D gene: .
clone size: .
CDR3 length: 14
CDR3 DNA: TGTGCCAGCAGTTACTTGGGAGCCCCGAATGAGCAGTTCTTC
CDR3 protein: CASSYLGAPNEQFF

J gene: TRBJ1-4
V gene: TRBV5-1
D gene: TRBD1
clone size: few
CDR3 length: 18
CDR3 DNA: TGCGCCAGCAGCAAGGGACAGGGGCACTCTTCAACTAATGAAAAACTGTTTTTT
CDR3 protein: CASSKGQGHSSTNEKLFF

J gene: TRBJ2-3
V gene: TRBV6-5
D gene: TRBD1
clone size: .
CDR3 length: 14
CDR3 DNA: TGTGCCAGCGACTATACAGGGGTAACAGATACGCAGTATTTT
CDR3 protein: CASDYTGVTDTQYF

J gene: TRBJ1-2
V gene: TRBV27
D gene: .
clone size: .
CDR3 length: 15
CDR3 DNA: TGTGCCAGCAGGACCCCAGGGGTTGATTTCTATGGCTACACCTTC
CDR3 protein: CASRTPGVDFYGYTF

J gene: TRBJ1-2
V gene: TRBV30
D gene: TRBD1
clone size: .
CDR3 length: 15
CDR3 DNA: TGTGCCTGGTTTCGAGAGAGGGGGCAGAACTATGGCTACACCTTC
CDR3 protein: CAWFRERGQNYGYTF

J gene: TRBJ1-2
V gene: TRBV5-6
D gene: TRBD1
clone size: .
CDR3 length: 14
CDR3 DNA: TGTGCCAGCAGGCGGGGACAGGCCGAATATGGCTACACCTTC
CDR3 protein: CASRRGQAEYGYTF

J gene: TRBJ2-7
V gene: TRBV27
D gene: .
clone size: .
CDR3 length: 14
CDR3 DNA: TGTGCCAGCAGTATGACTAGTTCCTCCTACGAGCAGTACTTC
CDR3 protein: CASSMTSSSYEQYF

J gene: TRBJ2-1
V gene: TRBV6-5
D gene: .
clone size: few
CDR3 length: 14
CDR3 DNA: TGTGCCAGCATGAGAAGGGGCGCCAACAATGAGCAGTTCTTC
CDR3 protein: CASMRRGANNEQFF

J gene: TRBJ2-5
V gene: TRBV5-4
D gene: TRBD2
clone size: .
CDR3 length: 14
CDR3 DNA: TGTGCCAGCAGCTGGGGGGGGACTGGACAGACCCAGTACTTC
CDR3 protein: CASSWGGTGQTQYF

J gene: TRBJ1-1
V gene: TRBV30
D gene: .
clone size: few
CDR3 length: 16
CDR3 DNA: TGTGCCTGGAGAGGACTCGGGACAACTATGAACACTGAAGCTTTCTTT
CDR3 protein: CAWRGLGTTMNTEAFF

J gene: TRBJ1-3
V gene: TRBV7-6
D gene: TRBD1
clone size: .
CDR3 length: 14
CDR3 DNA: TGTGCCAGCAGCTATACAGGGGTCGGGAACACCATATATTTT
CDR3 protein: CASSYTGVGNTIYF

J gene: TRBJ2-5
V gene: TRBV7-2
D gene: .
clone size: .
CDR3 length: 12
CDR3 DNA: TGTGCCAGCAGCATCAACCAAGAGACCCAGTACTTC
CDR3 protein: CASSINQETQYF

J gene: TRBJ1-1
V gene: TRBV9
D gene: .
clone size: once
CDR3 length: 13
CDR3 DNA: TGTGCCAGCAGCGATCAAATGAACACTGAAGCTTTCTTT
CDR3 protein: CASSDQMNTEAFF

J gene: TRBJ1-1
V gene: TRBV7-3
D gene: .
clone size: .
CDR3 length: 15
CDR3 DNA: TGTGCCAGCAGCTTATCGTCCGGGATGAACACTGAAGCTTTCTTT
CDR3 protein: CASSLSSGMNTEAFF

J gene: TRBJ2-1
V gene: TRBV6-2/TRBV6-3
D gene: TRBD2
clone size: .
CDR3 length: 14
CDR3 DNA: TGTGCCAGCAGTGGTTCCGGGACTAGCTCTGAGCAGTTCTTC
CDR3 protein: CASSGSGTSSEQFF

J gene: TRBJ2-7
V gene: TRBV5-4
D gene: .
clone size: .
CDR3 length: 14
CDR3 DNA: TGTGCCAGCAGCTTAGGCGTCAGGGGCCACGAGCAGTACTTC
CDR3 protein: CASSLGVRGHEQYF

J gene: TRBJ2-5
V gene: TRBV10-3
D gene: TRBD2
clone size: .
CDR3 length: 14
CDR3 DNA: TGTGCCATCAGCGGACTAGCGGGGAAAGAGACCCAGTACTTC
CDR3 protein: CAISGLAGKETQYF

J gene: TRBJ1-2
V gene: TRBV28
D gene: TRBD1
clone size: .
CDR3 length: 14
CDR3 DNA: TGTGCCAGTTCCACAGGGGAGTTTAACTATGGCTACACCTTC
CDR3 protein: CASSTGEFNYGYTF